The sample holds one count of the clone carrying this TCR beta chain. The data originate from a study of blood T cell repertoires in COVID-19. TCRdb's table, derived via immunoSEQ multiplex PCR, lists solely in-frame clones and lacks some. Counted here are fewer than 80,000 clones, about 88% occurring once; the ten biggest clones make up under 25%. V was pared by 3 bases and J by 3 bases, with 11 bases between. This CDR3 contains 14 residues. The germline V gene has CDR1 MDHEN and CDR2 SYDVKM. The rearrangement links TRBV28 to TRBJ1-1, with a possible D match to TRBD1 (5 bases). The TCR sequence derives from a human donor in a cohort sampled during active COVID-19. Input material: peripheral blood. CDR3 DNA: TGTGCCAGCAGTTTTAGAGACAGATACACTGAAGCTTTCTTT. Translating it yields CASSFRDRYTEAFF.